What follows are 8 T cell receptor beta chains derived from one specimen sequenced in a study of blood T cell repertoires in COVID-19. Sequencing was performed with immunoSEQ multiplex PCR; in TCRdb, only in-frame clones are kept and a portion is missing. The sample contains 110,000 to 150,000 clones, 84% of which appear only once. The sequencing sample was made of peripheral blood. The receptors originated from a woman aged 80 or over in a cohort sampled during active or convalescent COVID-19.

V and J are TRBV5-1 and TRBJ2-5; 9 bases map to TRBD2. CDR3 length equals 14 residues. Germline V lookup: CDR1 SGHRS, CDR2 YFSETQ. J was trimmed by 4 bases and V by 4 bases; bases with no gene match: 5. The CDR3 spells CASSRGGAAETQYF. The DNA for the CDR3 is TGCGCCAGCAGCCGCGGGGGGGCGGCAGAGACCCAGTACTTC.

In this sample, this clone turned up once. The rearrangement joins TRBV12-3 or TRBV12-4 to TRBJ1-1, with no clear D. Trimming pared 4 bases from V and 4 bases from J, leaving 10 bases between. The CDR3 is 13 residues long. The CDR3 reads CASSSAGFTEAFF. The CDR3 nucleotides are TGTGCCAGCAGTTCGGCGGGTTTCACTGAAGCTTTCTTT.

This clone was recorded a few times. The CDR3 ends on some other residue instead of the conserved phenylalanine or tryptophan, so this is likely a read error. Because the CDR3's place on the DNA is in doubt, the DNA is left out and the CDR3 is given as listed by TCRdb. The V gene is TRBV21-1, the J gene TRBJ1-6. TRBV21-1 is a recognized pseudogene. The CDR3 region is 8 residues in length, termini included. The CDR3 sequence: CASAPQKE.

This chain connects TRBV18 to TRBJ1-1; 7 bases match TRBD1. Germline trimming cut 1 base from V and 1 base from J; bases unmatched to any gene: 6. The CDR3 runs 16 residues. Germline V gene data show CDR1 as KGHSH and CDR2 as LQKENI. Written as DNA, the CDR3 is TGTGCCAGCTCACCACGACCAGGGGGTTCGAACACTGAAGCTTTCTTT. This sequence encodes CASSPRPGGSNTEAFF.

This sequence joins TRBV5-5 and TRBJ1-2, with no clear D. Germline CDR1 SGHKS, CDR2 YYEKEE (reference sequence). This CDR3 spans 13 amino acids. The V end was cut by 4 bases, the J end by 3 bases, with 10 bases between. CDR3: CASSPEVYYGYTF. Written as DNA, the CDR3 is TGTGCCAGCAGCCCGGAGGTCTACTATGGCTACACCTTC.

The J gene is TRBJ1-2, the V gene TRBV29-1, with D maybe TRBD1 (6 bases). CDR1 SQVTM and CDR2 ANQGSEA come from the germline V gene. This CDR3 comprises 14 residues. V lost 5 bases and J 6 bases, leaving 19 bases between the germline ends. CDR3 nucleotides: TGCAGCGTTAGTCCCCACGGGGGGCAAGATGGCTACACCTTC. Translation gives CSVSPHGGQDGYTF.

The chain is built from TRBV28 and TRBJ1-1; the D is unclear. Trimming took off 1 base at V and 7 bases at J, with 16 bases between the two ends. Germline loops: CDR1 MDHEN, CDR2 SYDVKM. CDR3 size: 15 residues. The CDR3 DNA follows: TGTGCCAGCAGTTTATTCTCCGCCGGGAAGGGTGAAGCTTTCTTT. Its protein product is CASSLFSAGKGEAFF.

The chain is built from TRBV5-1 and TRBJ2-7; D might be TRBD1 (6 bases). Trimming shortened V by 7 bases and J by 0 bases, and 14 bases separated the two germline ends. This CDR3 contains 14 residues. Per germline, CDR1 SGHRS and CDR2 YFSETQ. The chain's CDR3 is CASQHLQGSYEQYF. Here the CDR3 DNA reads TGCGCCAGCCAACACTTACAGGGCTCCTACGAGCAGTACTTC.